The entry below gives a single TCR beta chain sequence along with its context. The sample belongs to a study of blood T cell repertoires in COVID-19. Germline loops: CDR1 SGHDT, CDR2 YYEEEE. The CDR3 has 13 amino acids. Unmatched junction bases numbered 4, after V lost 4 bases and J lost 5 bases. TCRdb's table, derived via immunoSEQ multiplex PCR, lists solely in-frame clones and lacks some. Here the sample spans under 200,000 clones, about 85% being singletons. The sequencing input was peripheral blood. The rearrangement joins TRBV5-6 to TRBJ2-3; 7 bases align to TRBD2. The TCR comes from a woman of 80 years or more with acute or convalescent COVID-19. CDR3 nucleotides: TGTGCCAGCAGCGGCCGGGGGGAAGATACGCAGTATTTT. Translation: CASSGRGEDTQYF.